Listed below are T cell receptor beta chains from one sample, sequenced in a study of blood T cell repertoires in COVID-19. Produced via immunoSEQ multiplex PCR; TCRdb's table is partial and in-frame only. The sample includes 290,000 or so clones, around 85% of them seen just once. Sequencing was done on a sample of peripheral blood. The receptors derive from a man aged 50 to 59 with active or convalescent COVID-19. Each CDR3 is given with its conserved first and last residue. The D gene is left open where the match is weak. Expanded clones are given a class, and other clones once, few, many or no size at all.

. TRBJ1-2 . TRBV19 TGTGCCAGTAGCCAAGGGAGGACACTCTATGGCTACACCTTC CASSQGRTLYGYTF
once TRBJ2-5 . TRBV20-1 TGCAGTGCTAGTAAGGGAGCGGAGACCCAGTACTTC CSASKGAETQYF
. TRBJ1-6 . TRBV27 TGTGCCAGCAGTCTCCAACCGAACCAGGGCTCACCCCTCCACTTT CASSLQPNQGSPLHF
. TRBJ1-1 . TRBV5-4 TGTGCCAGCAGCCTCGGGGACGGGGTTGGGGGGTACACTGAAGCTTTCTTT CASSLGDGVGGYTEAFF
once TRBJ1-2 . TRBV19 TGTGCCAGTAGTGCCGGACCACTCATAGGGGACTATGGCTACACCTTC CASSAGPLIGDYGYTF
. TRBJ2-7 TRBD1 TRBV4-3 TGCGCCAGCAGCGCCGGGACAGGGAGTTACGAGCAGTACTTC CASSAGTGSYEQYF
. TRBJ1-2 . TRBV2 TGTGCCAGCAGTGAGAGTATTCAGGGCGTTCAAGGCTACACCTTC CASSESIQGVQGYTF
. TRBJ1-4 TRBD1 TRBV5-5 TGTGCCAGCAGCGGGACAGGGAAGAATGAAAAACTGTTTTTT CASSGTGKNEKLFF
. TRBJ1-1 . TRBV5-1 TGCGCCAGCAGTATTCAGGGAGGAGGTACTGAAGCTTTCTTT CASSIQGGGTEAFF
. TRBJ1-2 . TRBV27 TGTGCCAGCAGTTTATCAGGGGGTTGGGGCTACACCTTC CASSLSGGWGYTF
few TRBJ2-7 . TRBV9 TGTGCCAGCAGCGTAGACGGGTACGAGCAGTACTTC CASSVDGYEQYF
once TRBJ2-3 TRBD1 TRBV28 TGTGCCAGCAGACCAGGGGGCGCGAGAAGCACAGATACGCAGTATTTT CASRPGGARSTDTQYF
. TRBJ1-3 TRBD1 TRBV9 TGTGCCAGCAGCGTAGGAACAGGGGGGACCTCTGGAAACACCATATATTTT CASSVGTGGTSGNTIYF
few TRBJ1-1 . TRBV6-4 TGTGCCAGCAGTGATCGGACACCGAACACTGAAGCTTTCTTT CASSDRTPNTEAFF
. TRBJ1-2 . TRBV5-1 TGCGCCAGCAGCTTTGGGCTGCTCAACCGCGAAAACTATGGCTACACCTTC CASSFGLLNRENYGYTF
. TRBJ1-1 TRBD1 TRBV29-1 TGCAGCGGAGGACAGGGCGAAGCTTTCTTT CSGGQGEAFF
once TRBJ2-3 . TRBV19 TGTGCCAGTAGTATCGTCCCGTTAATCACAGATACGCAGTATTTT CASSIVPLITDTQYF
. TRBJ2-6 . TRBV30 TGTGCCTGGAGTGGGGGAGGCACCATCTCTGGGGCCAACGTCCTGACTTTC CAWSGGGTISGANVLTF
. TRBJ1-1 TRBD1 TRBV27 TGTGCCAGCAGTTTAATCGAAGACAGGGGGAGGACTGAAGCTTTCTTT CASSLIEDRGRTEAFF
. TRBJ1-1 . TRBV5-1 TGCGCCAGCAGCGGAGGACAGACCTTAAACACTGAAGCTTTCTTT CASSGGQTLNTEAFF
. TRBJ2-7 TRBD2 TRBV11-2 TGTGCCAGCAGCTTCAAGAGGACTAGCGGGATCTACGAGCAGTACTTC CASSFKRTSGIYEQYF
. TRBJ2-3 . TRBV4-1 TGCGCCAGCAGCCAAGATCCTAGAATGAATGGAGATACGCAGTATTTT CASSQDPRMNGDTQYF
. TRBJ1-3 . TRBV12-5 TGTGCTAGTGGTTTGGGCAGCTCTGGAAACACCATATATTTT CASGLGSSGNTIYF
few TRBJ1-5 . TRBV5-1 TGCGCCAGCAGCTGGGGACAAGGCAATCAGCCCCAGCATTTT CASSWGQGNQPQHF
. TRBJ1-5 . TRBV6-5 TGTGCCAGCAGATTACAAGTCCTCAATCAGCCCCAGCATTTT CASRLQVLNQPQHF
. TRBJ1-3 . TRBV5-1 TGCGCCAGCAGAGAGGGACTCTCTGGAAACACCATATATTTT CASREGLSGNTIYF
once TRBJ2-7 TRBD1 TRBV28 TGTGCCAGCAGTAACCGACAGGGGTCGGGGGAGCAGTACTTC CASSNRQGSGEQYF
once TRBJ2-1 TRBD2 TRBV6-2/TRBV6-3 TGTGCCAGCAGTTTCCACTTTAGCGGGAGGGCCCGGAATGAGCAGTTCTTC CASSFHFSGRARNEQFF
. TRBJ1-5 . TRBV19 TGTGCCAGTAGTATTATGCAGGGTCAACAGCCCCAGCATTTT CASSIMQGQQPQHF
. TRBJ2-1 . TRBV6-2/TRBV6-3 TGTGCCAGCAGTTACAGGGGAAGCACCTACAATGAGCAGTTCTTC CASSYRGSTYNEQFF
. TRBJ2-2 . TRBV11-3 TGTGCCAGCAGCCCTCCTAGGAGCGGCGCGACCGGGGAGCTGTTTTTT CASSPPRSGATGELFF
. TRBJ2-2 . TRBV9 TGTGCCAGCAGTGCCTACCCGAACACCGGGGAGCTGTTTTTT CASSAYPNTGELFF
. TRBJ1-1 . TRBV4-1 TGCGCCAGCAGCCCGGCCGCAGGGGCATGGACTGAAGCTTTCTTT CASSPAAGAWTEAFF
. TRBJ1-2 . TRBV19 TGTGCCAGTAGTATAACCGGGACATCATCTGGCTACACCTTC CASSITGTSSGYTF
. TRBJ2-2 . TRBV25-1 TGTGCCAGCCCCGGGATCTACACCGGGGAGCTGTTTTTT CASPGIYTGELFF
once TRBJ2-3 . TRBV12-5 TGTGCTAGTGGTTTCGGCAGGGGCTTCAGCACAGATACGCAGTATTTT CASGFGRGFSTDTQYF